This record looks at one T cell receptor (beta chain) sequence and its context. Per the original data handling: Reference gene primers were amplified, and this amplification served to estimate nucleated cell counts. Sequenced by immunoSEQ multiplex PCR; TCRdb stores in-frame clones only, minus some. V, J and clone size derive from that table, while D and trimming were established from the DNA sequence. The table includes approximately 380,000 clones, about nine tenths detected once. The data originate from a study of blood T cell repertoires in COVID-19. Study overall: Researchers got acute and convalescent COVID-19 samples from the United States, Italy and Spain.

The age range of participants was about 18 to 100 years, with residence in about two dozen US areas. Researchers sorted participants into cohorts using their self-reported clinical history. Germline V gene sequence: CDR1 SGDLS, CDR2 YYNGEE. Trimming took 1 base from V and 3 from J; bases not matched to a gene: 6. CDR3 length equals 16 residues. The clonotype comes from a middle-aged woman who had been exposed to COVID-19. The V call is TRBV9, the J call TRBJ2-3, with TRBD2 identical over 9 bases. The sample comprised PBMCs or T cells enriched from blood (not recorded which). The CDR3 region has the DNA TGTGCCAGCAGCGTATCGGCGGGAGGGCTAACAGATACGCAGTATTTT. Its protein product is CASSVSAGGLTDTQYF.